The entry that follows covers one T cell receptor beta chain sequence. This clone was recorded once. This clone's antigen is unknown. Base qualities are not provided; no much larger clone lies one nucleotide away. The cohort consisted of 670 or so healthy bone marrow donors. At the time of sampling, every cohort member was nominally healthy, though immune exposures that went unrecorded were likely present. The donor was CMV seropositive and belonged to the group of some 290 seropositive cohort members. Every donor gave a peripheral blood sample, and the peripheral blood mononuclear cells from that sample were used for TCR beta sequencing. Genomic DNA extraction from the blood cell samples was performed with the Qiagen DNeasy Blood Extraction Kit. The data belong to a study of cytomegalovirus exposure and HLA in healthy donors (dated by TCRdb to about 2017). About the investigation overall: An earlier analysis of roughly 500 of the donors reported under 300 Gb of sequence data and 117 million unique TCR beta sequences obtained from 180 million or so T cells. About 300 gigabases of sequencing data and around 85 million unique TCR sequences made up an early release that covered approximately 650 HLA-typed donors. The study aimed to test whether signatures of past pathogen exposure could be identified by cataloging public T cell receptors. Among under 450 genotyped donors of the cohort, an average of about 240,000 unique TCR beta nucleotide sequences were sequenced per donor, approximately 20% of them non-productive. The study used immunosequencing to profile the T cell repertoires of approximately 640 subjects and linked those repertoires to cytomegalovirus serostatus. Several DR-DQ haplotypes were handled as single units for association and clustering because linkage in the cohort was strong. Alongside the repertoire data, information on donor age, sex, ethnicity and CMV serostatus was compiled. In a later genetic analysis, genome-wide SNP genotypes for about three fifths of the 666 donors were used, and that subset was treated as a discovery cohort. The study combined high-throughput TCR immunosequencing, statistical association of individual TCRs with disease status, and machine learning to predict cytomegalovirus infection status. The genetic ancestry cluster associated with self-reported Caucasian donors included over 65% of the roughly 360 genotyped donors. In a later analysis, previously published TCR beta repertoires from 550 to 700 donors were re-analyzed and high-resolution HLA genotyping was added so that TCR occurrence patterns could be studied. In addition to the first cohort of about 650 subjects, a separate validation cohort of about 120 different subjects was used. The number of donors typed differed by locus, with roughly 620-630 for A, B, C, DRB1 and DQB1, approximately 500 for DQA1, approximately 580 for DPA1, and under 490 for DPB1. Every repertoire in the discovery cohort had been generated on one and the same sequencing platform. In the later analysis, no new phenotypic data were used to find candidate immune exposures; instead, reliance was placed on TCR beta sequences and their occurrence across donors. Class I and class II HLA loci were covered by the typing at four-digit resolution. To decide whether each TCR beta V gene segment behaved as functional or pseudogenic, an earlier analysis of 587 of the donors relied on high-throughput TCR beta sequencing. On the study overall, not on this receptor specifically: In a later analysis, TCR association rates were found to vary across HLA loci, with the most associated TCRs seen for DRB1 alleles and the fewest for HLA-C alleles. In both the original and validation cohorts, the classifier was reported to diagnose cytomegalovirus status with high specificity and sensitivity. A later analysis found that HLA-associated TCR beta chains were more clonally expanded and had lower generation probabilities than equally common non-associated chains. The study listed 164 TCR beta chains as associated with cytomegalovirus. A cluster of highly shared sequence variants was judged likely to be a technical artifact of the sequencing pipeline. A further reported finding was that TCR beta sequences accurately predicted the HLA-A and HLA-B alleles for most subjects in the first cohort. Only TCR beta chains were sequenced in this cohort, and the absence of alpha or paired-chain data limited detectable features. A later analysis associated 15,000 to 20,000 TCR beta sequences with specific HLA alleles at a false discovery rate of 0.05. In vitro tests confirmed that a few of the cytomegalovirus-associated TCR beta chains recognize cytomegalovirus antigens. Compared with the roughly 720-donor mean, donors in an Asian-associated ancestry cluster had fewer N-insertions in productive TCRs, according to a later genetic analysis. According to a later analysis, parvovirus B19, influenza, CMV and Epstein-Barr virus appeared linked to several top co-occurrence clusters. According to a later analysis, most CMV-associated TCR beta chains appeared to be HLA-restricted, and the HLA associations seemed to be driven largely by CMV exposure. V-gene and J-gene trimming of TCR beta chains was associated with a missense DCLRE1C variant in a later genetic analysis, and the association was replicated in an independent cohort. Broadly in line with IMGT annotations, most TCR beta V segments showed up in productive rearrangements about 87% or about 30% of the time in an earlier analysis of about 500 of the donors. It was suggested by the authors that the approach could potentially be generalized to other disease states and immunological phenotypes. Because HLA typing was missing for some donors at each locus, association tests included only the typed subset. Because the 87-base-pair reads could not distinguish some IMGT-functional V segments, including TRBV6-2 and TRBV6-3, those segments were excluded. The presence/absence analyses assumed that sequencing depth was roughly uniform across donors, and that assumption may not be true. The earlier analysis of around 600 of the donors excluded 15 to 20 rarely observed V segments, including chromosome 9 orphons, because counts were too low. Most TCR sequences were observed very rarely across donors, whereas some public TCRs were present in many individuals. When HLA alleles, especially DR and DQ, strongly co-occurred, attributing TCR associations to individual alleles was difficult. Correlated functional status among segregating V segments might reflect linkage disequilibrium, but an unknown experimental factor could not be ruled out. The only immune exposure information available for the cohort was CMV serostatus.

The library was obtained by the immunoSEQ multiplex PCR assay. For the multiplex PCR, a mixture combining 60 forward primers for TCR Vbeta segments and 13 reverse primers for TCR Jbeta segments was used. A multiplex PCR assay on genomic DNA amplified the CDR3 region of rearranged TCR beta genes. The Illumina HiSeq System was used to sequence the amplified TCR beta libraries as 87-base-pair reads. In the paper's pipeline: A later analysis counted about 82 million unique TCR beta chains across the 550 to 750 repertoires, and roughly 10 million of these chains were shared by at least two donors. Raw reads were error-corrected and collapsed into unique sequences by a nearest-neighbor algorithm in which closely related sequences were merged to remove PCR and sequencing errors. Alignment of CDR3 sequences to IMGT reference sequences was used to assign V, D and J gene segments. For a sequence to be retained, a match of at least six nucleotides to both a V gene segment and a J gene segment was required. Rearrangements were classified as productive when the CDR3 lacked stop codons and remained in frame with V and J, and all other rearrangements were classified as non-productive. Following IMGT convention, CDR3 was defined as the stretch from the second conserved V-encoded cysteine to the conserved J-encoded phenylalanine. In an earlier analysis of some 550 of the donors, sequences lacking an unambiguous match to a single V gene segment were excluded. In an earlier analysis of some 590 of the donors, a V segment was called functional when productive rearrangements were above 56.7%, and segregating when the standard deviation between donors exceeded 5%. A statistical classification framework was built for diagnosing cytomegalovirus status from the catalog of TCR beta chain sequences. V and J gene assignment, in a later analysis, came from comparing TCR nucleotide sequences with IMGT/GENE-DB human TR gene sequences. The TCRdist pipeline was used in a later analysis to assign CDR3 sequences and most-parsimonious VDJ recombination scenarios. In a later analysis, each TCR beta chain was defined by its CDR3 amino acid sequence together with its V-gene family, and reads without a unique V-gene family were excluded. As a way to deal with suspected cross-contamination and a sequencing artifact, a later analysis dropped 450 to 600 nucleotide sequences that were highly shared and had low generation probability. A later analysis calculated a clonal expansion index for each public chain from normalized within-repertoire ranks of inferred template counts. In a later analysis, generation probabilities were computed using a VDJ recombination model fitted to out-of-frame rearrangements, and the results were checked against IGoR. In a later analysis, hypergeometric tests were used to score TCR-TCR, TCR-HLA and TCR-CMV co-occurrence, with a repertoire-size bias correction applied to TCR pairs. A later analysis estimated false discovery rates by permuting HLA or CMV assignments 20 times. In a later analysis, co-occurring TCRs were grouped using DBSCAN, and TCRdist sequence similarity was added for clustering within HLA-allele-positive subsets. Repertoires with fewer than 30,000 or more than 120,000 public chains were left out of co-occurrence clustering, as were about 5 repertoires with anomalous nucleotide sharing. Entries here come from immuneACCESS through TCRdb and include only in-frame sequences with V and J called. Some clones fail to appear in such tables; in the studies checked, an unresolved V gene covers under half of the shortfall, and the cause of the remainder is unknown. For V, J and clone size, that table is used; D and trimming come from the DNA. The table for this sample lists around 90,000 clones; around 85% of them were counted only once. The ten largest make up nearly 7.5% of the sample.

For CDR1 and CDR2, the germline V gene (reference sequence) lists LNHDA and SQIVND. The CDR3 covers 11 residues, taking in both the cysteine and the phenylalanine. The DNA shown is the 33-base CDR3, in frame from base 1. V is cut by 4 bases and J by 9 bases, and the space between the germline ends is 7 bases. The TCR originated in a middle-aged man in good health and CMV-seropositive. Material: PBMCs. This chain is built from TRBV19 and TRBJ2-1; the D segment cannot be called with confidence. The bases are TGTGCCAGTAGTACTAGTGGTGAGCAGTTCTTC. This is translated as CASSTSGEQFF.